A selection of T cell receptor beta chains follows, all from one sample in a study of radiotherapy plus CTLA-4 blockade in lung cancer. Profiling relied on immunoSEQ multiplex PCR, and the TCRdb table lists in-frame clones only, not all of them. Seen here are about 55,000 clones, roughly 79% observed once, and the top ten hold 6.1%. Sequenced here: peripheral blood, sampled from a patient treated with radiotherapy plus ipilimumab. All receptors come from a human donor with non-small cell lung cancer whose response to radiotherapy plus ipilimumab could not be evaluated. Each CDR3 is given with its conserved first and last residue. Each record gives: V gene, D gene, J gene, clone size, CDR3 length, CDR3 DNA, CDR3 protein. A D gene is named only where the DNA matches it firmly. Only part of the rows carry a size: once, few, many, or a class if the clone is expanded.

>TRBV5-1|TRBD1|TRBJ1-4|-|17
TGCGCCAGCAGCTTGACGGGACAGACCTCAACTAATGAAAAACTGTTTTTT
CASSLTGQTSTNEKLFF
>TRBV29-1|-|TRBJ1-2|-|10
TGCAGCGTCCCCGCGAATGGCTACACCTTC
CSVPANGYTF
>TRBV5-1|-|TRBJ1-1|-|15
TGCGCCAGCAGCCCGGGGGGAGGGGTGAACACTGAAGCTTTCTTT
CASSPGGGVNTEAFF
>TRBV5-1|TRBD2|TRBJ2-2|-|16
TGCGCCAGCAGCTGGGGGACTAGCGGAAACACCGGGGAGCTGTTTTTT
CASSWGTSGNTGELFF
>TRBV14|TRBD1|TRBJ1-3|-|16
TGTGCCAGCAGCGGACGACAGGGGGCTGCTGGAAACACCATATATTTT
CASSGRQGAAGNTIYF
>TRBV30|TRBD2|TRBJ2-1|-|15
TGTGCCTGGAGTCTGGGACTAGCGGGAGTTAATGAGCAGTTCTTC
CAWSLGLAGVNEQFF
>TRBV5-1|-|TRBJ1-1|medium-sized|14
TGCGCCAGCAGCTTGGGGCTGGGAGGGACTGAAGCTTTCTTT
CASSLGLGGTEAFF
>TRBV7-2|-|TRBJ1-5|-|15
TGTGCCAGCAGCTTAGGCGGTTTTGGCAATCAGCCCCAGCATTTT
CASSLGGFGNQPQHF
>TRBV7-2|-|TRBJ1-3|-|16
TGTGCCAGCAGCTTATTCACCAGTATAGCAGGAAACACCATATATTTT
CASSLFTSIAGNTIYF
>TRBV5-8|TRBD2|TRBJ2-7|once|15
TGTGCCAGCAGCTTGCCCGGACTAGCGATGTACGAGCAGTACTTC
CASSLPGLAMYEQYF
>TRBV20-1|TRBD1|TRBJ1-1|-|11
TGCAGTGCTAGACTGACAGGGGCGGCTTTCTTT
CSARLTGAAFF
>TRBV5-1|TRBD1|TRBJ2-7|-|15
TGCGCCAGCAGCAGAGGGGACAGCCAATCCTACGAGCAGTACTTC
CASSRGDSQSYEQYF
>TRBV6-5|TRBD1|TRBJ2-5|-|16
TGTGCCAGCAGTTACTCCCCGACAGGGGAATTAGAGACCCAGTACTTC
CASSYSPTGELETQYF
>TRBV7-9|-|TRBJ2-3|-|14
TGTGCCAGCTTATACCGGGGGGCCACAGATACGCAGTATTTT
CASLYRGATDTQYF
>TRBV10-3|TRBD2|TRBJ2-1|-|16
TGTGCCATCAGCTTTACCGGGACTAGCGGGAGCAATGAGCAGTTCTTC
CAISFTGTSGSNEQFF
>TRBV7-2|-|TRBJ1-2|-|13
TGTGCCAGCAGAAGGGGGGGGAACTATGGCTACACCTTC
CASRRGGNYGYTF
>TRBV19|TRBD2|TRBJ2-1|-|15
TGTGCCAGTAGTGGACTAGTTGGTATTGCGGATGAGCAGTTCTTC
CASSGLVGIADEQFF
>TRBV15|TRBD1|TRBJ1-2|-|17
TGTGCCACCAGCAGAGATCGGGACAGGGCGATTTCCTATGGCTACACCTTC
CATSRDRDRAISYGYTF
>TRBV18|TRBD1|TRBJ1-5|-|15
TGTGCCAGCTCACCTACACCAGGGGGGAGTCAGCCCCAGCATTTT
CASSPTPGGSQPQHF
>TRBV4-3|-|TRBJ2-1|-|14
TGCGCCAGCAGCCAAGATCGGGCCTACAATGAGCAGTTCTTC
CASSQDRAYNEQFF
>TRBV19|TRBD1|TRBJ2-2|-|15
TGTGCCAGTAGTGCACCCGGGACAGGGGTCGGGGAGCTGTTTTTT
CASSAPGTGVGELFF
>TRBV15|TRBD1|TRBJ1-4|-|15
TGTGCCACCAGCAGTCCGGGACAGGGGAATGAAAAACTGTTTTTT
CATSSPGQGNEKLFF
>TRBV5-6|-|TRBJ1-2|few|14
TGTGCCAGCAGCTTGGGTTATTCTAACTATGGCTACACCTTC
CASSLGYSNYGYTF
>TRBV2|TRBD1|TRBJ2-4|-|17
TGTGCCAGCAGTGAAGCGATGCTGACAGGGGCCAAAAACATTCAGTACTTC
CASSEAMLTGAKNIQYF
>TRBV10-3|-|TRBJ2-2|-|14
TGTGCCATCAGTGAGTCGTTCGGTGCCGGGGAGCTGTTTTTT
CAISESFGAGELFF
>TRBV25-1|-|TRBJ2-2|once|14
TGTGCCAGCAGTGAGTCGGGGGACACCGGGGAGCTGTTTTTT
CASSESGDTGELFF
>TRBV5-1|TRBD1|TRBJ1-2|-|14
TGCGCCAGCAGCTTGGCCGACAGGGGGCATGGCTACACCTTC
CASSLADRGHGYTF
>TRBV5-1|TRBD2|TRBJ2-3|once|19
TGCGCCAGCAGCTACACCGGGACTAGCGGTTCGGGTGTGAAAGATACGCAGTATTTT
CASSYTGTSGSGVKDTQYF
>TRBV28|TRBD1|TRBJ2-1|once|15
TGTGCCAGCAGCTCTACAGGGGGTTCCTACAATGAGCAGTTCTTC
CASSSTGGSYNEQFF
>TRBV30|-|TRBJ1-1|-|13
TGTGCCTGGAGTAGGGACACGAACACTGAAGCTTTCTTT
CAWSRDTNTEAFF
>TRBV28|-|TRBJ2-7|-|12
TGTGCCAGCACCGAGGCCGGGGACGAGCAGTACTTC
CASTEAGDEQYF
>TRBV28|-|TRBJ2-7|-|14
TGTGCCAGCGGTATCGCGGGATCCCGTTACGAGCAGTACTTC
CASGIAGSRYEQYF
>TRBV2|-|TRBJ2-4|few|11
TGTGCCAGCACCGAGGGTAGCATTCAGTACTTC
CASTEGSIQYF
>TRBV5-1|TRBD2|TRBJ2-1|few|17
TGCGCCAGCAGCTTTATGGGACTAGCGGGTGTCTACAATGAGCAGTTCTTC
CASSFMGLAGVYNEQFF
>TRBV11-2|-|TRBJ2-3|-|14
TGTGCCAGCAGCCCTACTGTGCCTACAGATACGCAGTATTTT
CASSPTVPTDTQYF
>TRBV30|TRBD2|TRBJ2-1|-|15
TGTGCCTGGAGACCCGGGACTAGCGGGAGGGCCATTAAGTTCTTC
CAWRPGTSGRAIKFF
>TRBV5-1|-|TRBJ2-4|-|13
TGCGCCAGCAGTGTTAGGGGAACGAACATTCAGTACTTC
CASSVRGTNIQYF
>TRBV2|-|TRBJ1-1|-|14
TGTGCCAGCAGTGTGAATGGGGGGGACACTGAAGCTTTCTTT
CASSVNGGDTEAFF
>TRBV7-2|TRBD1|TRBJ2-7|-|14
TGTGCCAGCAGCTTAGGGACAGGGTCCTACGAGCAGTACTTC
CASSLGTGSYEQYF
>TRBV7-8|TRBD1|TRBJ2-3|-|15
TGTGCCAGCAGCTTGGACAGGGGCTACACAGATACGCAGTATTTT
CASSLDRGYTDTQYF
>TRBV5-1|-|TRBJ2-7|-|14
TGCGCCAGCAGCCAACTAGCCTCCTCCTACGAGCAGTACTTC
CASSQLASSYEQYF
>TRBV11-2|-|TRBJ2-7|-|15
TGTGCCAGCAGCCGAGAGGTAGCCGGAGCCTACGAGCAGTACTTC
CASSREVAGAYEQYF
>TRBV7-9|-|TRBJ2-5|-|13
TGTGCCAGCAGCTGGGGACTCCAAGAGACCCAGTACTTC
CASSWGLQETQYF
>TRBV7-8|-|TRBJ1-3|-|16
TGTGCCAGCAGCCCCCGGACAGTCCGCTCTGGAAACACCATATATTTT
CASSPRTVRSGNTIYF
>TRBV5-1|-|TRBJ2-3|-|15
TGCGCCAGCAACCCGGCTATGCCGGGGACAGATACGCAGTATTTT
CASNPAMPGTDTQYF